This T cell receptor (beta chain) was captured in a study of CD8+ T cells in alopecia areata. The wider study: Treated patients were given oral tofacitinib, which was dosed at 5 to 10 mg twice daily. Study-wide results and caveats: Scalp sample data also include resident alphabeta T cells from normal skin.

Of note for this clone: Its antigen is unknown.

This sample's treatment: oral pan-JAK inhibitor, 5-10 mg twice daily. From alopecia areata patients, lesional scalp punch biopsies and peripheral blood were collected. The germline gives CDR1 MGHRA, CDR2 YSYEKL. This CDR3 has 14 residues. V gave up 0 bases and J gave up 7 bases, with 10 bases separating them. cDNA prepared by RNA extraction and subsequent reverse transcription served as the template for sequencing. Clones were sequenced by immunoSEQ multiplex PCR, and TCRdb holds only the in-frame ones, with some missing. This table holds 80,000 or so clones, 66% found once. The clonotype originates from a human donor with alopecia areata. This chain uses TRBV4-1 with TRBJ1-5; the D gene is possibly TRBD1 (5 bases). The source was CD8+ T cells sorted from blood, collected at week 24, from a patient treated with tofacitinib. CDR3 amino acids: CASSQEGGFQPQHF. The CDR3 DNA reads as TGCGCCAGCAGCCAAGAGGGGGGGTTCCAGCCCCAGCATTTT.